The clone carrying this T cell receptor beta chain was observed many times. Its antigen is as yet unknown. This sample was taken from a study of T cells after yellow fever vaccination. Across the study: Preparation of fractions with low cell numbers was performed using SMART-Seq v4 Ultra Low Input.

Study-level points and caveats: Contamination of FACS-sorted repertoires by abundant clonotypes from the bulk population could occur.

Trimming removed 0 bases at V and 6 bases at J, with 9 bases between. In germline, CDR1 is SQVTM, CDR2 ANQGSEA. The CDR3 sequence is 13 residues long. 5'RACE template switching generated TCR cDNA, adding a universal primer site and UMIs. MiXCR, applied by TCRdb to the 5' RACE reads, yields one record per CDR3 protein. Here the sample spans fewer than 150,000 distinct CDR3 sequences, 7.2% being singletons. The V and J genes are TRBV29-1 and TRBJ2-1, with no clear D. The sequences come from CD4+ T cells sorted from PBMCs, collected approximately 47 days after the first yellow fever vaccination. This sequence was found in a man younger than 35 who received the YFV17D yellow fever vaccine. The CDR3 sequence: CSVEDKVLNEQFF. CDR3 DNA: TGCAGCGTTGAAGACAAGGTCCTCAATGAGCAGTTCTTC.